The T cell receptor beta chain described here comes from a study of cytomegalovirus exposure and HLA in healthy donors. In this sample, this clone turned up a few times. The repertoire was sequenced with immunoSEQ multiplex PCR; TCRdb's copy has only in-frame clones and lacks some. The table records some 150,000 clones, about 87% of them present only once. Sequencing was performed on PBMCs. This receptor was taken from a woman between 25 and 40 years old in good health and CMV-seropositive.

The CDR3: CASSRDTETVIGYTF. The CDR3 region has the DNA TGTGCCAGCAGTCGGGACACCGAGACCGTTATCGGCTACACCTTC. This chain joins TRBV28 and TRBJ1-2; D might be TRBD1 (6 bases). This CDR3 spans 15 amino acids. CDR1 is MDHEN, CDR2 SYDVKM, per germline. V was pared by 5 bases and J by 8 bases, with 21 bases between.